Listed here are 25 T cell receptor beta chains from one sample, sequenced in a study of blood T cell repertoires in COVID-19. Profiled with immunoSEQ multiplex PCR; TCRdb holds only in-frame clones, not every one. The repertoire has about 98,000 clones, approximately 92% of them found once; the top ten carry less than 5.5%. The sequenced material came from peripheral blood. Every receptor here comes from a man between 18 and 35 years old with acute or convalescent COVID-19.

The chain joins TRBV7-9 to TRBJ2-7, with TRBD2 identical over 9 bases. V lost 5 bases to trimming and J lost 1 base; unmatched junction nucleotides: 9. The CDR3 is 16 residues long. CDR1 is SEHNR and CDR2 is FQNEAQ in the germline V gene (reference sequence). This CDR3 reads CASSPPGLAGSYEQYF. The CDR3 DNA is TGTGCCAGCAGCCCACCCGGCCTAGCGGGGTCCTACGAGCAGTACTTC.

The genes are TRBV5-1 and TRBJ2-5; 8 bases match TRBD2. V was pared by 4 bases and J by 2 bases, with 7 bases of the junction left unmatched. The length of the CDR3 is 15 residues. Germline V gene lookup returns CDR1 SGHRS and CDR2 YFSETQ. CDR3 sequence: CASSERGYYQETQYF. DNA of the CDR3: TGCGCCAGCAGCGAGCGGGGGTATTATCAAGAGACCCAGTACTTC.

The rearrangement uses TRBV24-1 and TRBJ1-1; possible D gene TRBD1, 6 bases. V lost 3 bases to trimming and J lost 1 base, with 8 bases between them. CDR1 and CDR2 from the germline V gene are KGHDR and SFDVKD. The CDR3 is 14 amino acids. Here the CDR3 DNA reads TGTGCCACCAGTGATAACAGGGCGAACACTGAAGCTTTCTTT. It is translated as CATSDNRANTEAFF.

The CDR3 bases are TGTGCCAGTAGTATAGATCCCCAGGTCCGCGAGCAGTTCTTC. Protein: CASSIDPQVREQFF. The V and J genes are TRBV19 and TRBJ2-1; D is ambiguous. CDR1 is LNHDA and CDR2 is SQIVND in the germline V gene (reference sequence). The CDR3 runs to 14 residues. V lost 0 bases and J lost 10, with 13 bases in between.

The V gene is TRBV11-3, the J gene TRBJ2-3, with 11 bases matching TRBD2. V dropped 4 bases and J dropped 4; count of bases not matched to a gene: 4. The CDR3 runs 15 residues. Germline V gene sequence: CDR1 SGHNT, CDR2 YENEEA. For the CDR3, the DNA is TGTGCCAGCAGCTCCCATAGCGGGGGGGCAGATACGCAGTATTTT. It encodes CASSSHSGGADTQYF.

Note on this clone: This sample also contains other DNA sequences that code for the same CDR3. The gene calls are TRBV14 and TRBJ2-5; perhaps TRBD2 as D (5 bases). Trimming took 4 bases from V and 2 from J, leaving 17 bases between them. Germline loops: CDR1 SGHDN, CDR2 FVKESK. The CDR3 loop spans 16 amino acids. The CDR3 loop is CASSPPGRRPQETQYF. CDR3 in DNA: TGTGCCAGCAGCCCCCCGGGAAGGCGTCCTCAAGAGACCCAGTACTTC.

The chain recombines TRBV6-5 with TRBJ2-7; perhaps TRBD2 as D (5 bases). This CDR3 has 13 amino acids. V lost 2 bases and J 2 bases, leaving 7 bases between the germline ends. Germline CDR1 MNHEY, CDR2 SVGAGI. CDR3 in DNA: TGTGCCAGCAGTTACGAGGGCACCTACGAGCAGTACTTC. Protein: CASSYEGTYEQYF.

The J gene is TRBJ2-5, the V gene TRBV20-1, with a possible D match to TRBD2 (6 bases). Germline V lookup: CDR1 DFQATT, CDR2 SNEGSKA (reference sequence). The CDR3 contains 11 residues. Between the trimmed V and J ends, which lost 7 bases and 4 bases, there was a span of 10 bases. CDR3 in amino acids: CSGDLGETQYF. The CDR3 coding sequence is TGCAGTGGGGACTTGGGAGAGACCCAGTACTTC.

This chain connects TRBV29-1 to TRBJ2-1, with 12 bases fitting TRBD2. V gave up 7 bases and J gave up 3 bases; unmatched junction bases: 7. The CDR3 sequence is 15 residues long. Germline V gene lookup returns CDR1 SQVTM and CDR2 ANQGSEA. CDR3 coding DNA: TGCAGCGCCTCCGTGACTAGCGGGGGCTACAATGAGCAGTTCTTC. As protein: CSASVTSGGYNEQFF.

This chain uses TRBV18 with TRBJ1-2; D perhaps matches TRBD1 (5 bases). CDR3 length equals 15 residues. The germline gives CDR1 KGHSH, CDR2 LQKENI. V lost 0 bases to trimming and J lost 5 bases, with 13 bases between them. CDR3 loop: CASSPPRQTPYGYTF. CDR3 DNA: TGTGCCAGCTCACCACCTCGACAGACACCTTATGGCTACACCTTC. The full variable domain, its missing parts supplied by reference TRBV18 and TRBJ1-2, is NAGVMQNPRHLVRRRGQEARLRCSPMKGHSHVYWYRQLPEEGLKFMVYLQKENIIDESGMPKERFSAEFPKEGPSILRIQQVVRGDSAAYFCASSPPRQTPYGYTFGSGTRLTVV.

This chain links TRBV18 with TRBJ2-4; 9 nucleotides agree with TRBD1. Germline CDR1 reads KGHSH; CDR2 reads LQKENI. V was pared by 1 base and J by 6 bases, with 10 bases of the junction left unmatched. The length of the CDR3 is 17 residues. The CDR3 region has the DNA TGTGCCAGCTCACCACAGCTACAGGGGGCAAGTGGAAACATTCAGTACTTC. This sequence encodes CASSPQLQGASGNIQYF. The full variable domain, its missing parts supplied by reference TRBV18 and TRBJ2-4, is NAGVMQNPRHLVRRRGQEARLRCSPMKGHSHVYWYRQLPEEGLKFMVYLQKENIIDESGMPKERFSAEFPKEGPSILRIQQVVRGDSAAYFCASSPQLQGASGNIQYFGAGTRLSVL.

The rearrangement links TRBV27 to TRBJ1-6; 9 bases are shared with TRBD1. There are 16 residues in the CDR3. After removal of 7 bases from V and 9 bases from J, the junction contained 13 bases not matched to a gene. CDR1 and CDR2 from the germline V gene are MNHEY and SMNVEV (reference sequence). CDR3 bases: TGTGCCAGCACCTCACCCTGGACAGGGGAAGGTTCACCCCTCCACTTT. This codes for CASTSPWTGEGSPLHF.

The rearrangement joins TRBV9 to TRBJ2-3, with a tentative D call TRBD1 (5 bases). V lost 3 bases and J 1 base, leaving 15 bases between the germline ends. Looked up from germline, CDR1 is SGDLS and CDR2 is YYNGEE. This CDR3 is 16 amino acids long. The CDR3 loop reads CASSDPQGLGTDTQYF. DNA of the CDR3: TGTGCCAGCAGCGACCCTCAGGGCCTGGGCACAGATACGCAGTATTTT. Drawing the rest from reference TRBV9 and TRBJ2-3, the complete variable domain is DSGVTQTPKHLITATGQRVTLRCSPRSGDLSVYWYQQSLDQGLQFLIQYYNGEERAKGNILERFSAQQFPDLHSELNLSSLELGDSALYFCASSDPQGLGTDTQYFGPGTRLTVL.

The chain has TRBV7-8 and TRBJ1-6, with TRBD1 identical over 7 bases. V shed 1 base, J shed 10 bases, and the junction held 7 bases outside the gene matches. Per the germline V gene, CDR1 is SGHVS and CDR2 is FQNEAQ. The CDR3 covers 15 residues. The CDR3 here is CASSLDLQGISPLHF. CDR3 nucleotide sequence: TGTGCCAGCAGCTTAGACCTACAGGGGATCTCACCCCTCCACTTT.

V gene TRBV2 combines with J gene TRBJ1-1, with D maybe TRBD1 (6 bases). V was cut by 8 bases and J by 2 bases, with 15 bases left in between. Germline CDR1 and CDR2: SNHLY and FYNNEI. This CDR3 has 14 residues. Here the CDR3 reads CASGGRGINTEAFF. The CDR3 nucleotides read TGTGCCAGCGGGGGGAGGGGGATCAACACTGAAGCTTTCTTT. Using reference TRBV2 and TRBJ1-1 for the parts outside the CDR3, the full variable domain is EPEVTQTPSHQVTQMGQEVILRCVPISNHLYFYWYRQILGQKVEFLVSFYNNEISEKSEIFDDQFSVERPDGSNFTLKIRSTKLEDSAMYFCASGGRGINTEAFFGQGTRLTVV.

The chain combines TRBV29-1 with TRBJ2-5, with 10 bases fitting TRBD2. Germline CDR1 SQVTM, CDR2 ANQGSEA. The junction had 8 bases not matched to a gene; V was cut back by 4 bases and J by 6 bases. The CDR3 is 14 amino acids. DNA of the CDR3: TGCAGCGTTGTGCCTAGCGGGAGATCGAAGACCCAGTACTTC. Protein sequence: CSVVPSGRSKTQYF.

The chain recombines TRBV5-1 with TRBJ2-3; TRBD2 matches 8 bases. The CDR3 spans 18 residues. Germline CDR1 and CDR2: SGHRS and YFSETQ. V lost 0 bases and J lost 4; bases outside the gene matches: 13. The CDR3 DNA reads TGCGCCAGCAGCTTGGCGCTAGCGGGCCCTAGACCAGCAGATACGCAGTATTTT. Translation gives CASSLALAGPRPADTQYF. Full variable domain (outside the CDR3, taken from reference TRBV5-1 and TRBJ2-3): KAGVTQTPRYLIKTRGQQVTLSCSPISGHRSVSWYQQTPGQGLQFLFEYFSETQRNKGNFPGRFSGRQFSNSRSEMNVSTLELGDSALYLCASSLALAGPRPADTQYFGPGTRLTVL.

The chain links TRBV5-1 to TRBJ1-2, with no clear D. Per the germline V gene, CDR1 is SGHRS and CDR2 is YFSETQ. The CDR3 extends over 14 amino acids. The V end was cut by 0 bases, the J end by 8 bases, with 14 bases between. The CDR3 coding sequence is TGCGCCAGCAGCTTGGCAAAGTCATCGGGGGGCTACACCTTC. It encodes CASSLAKSSGGYTF.

CDR3 nucleotides: TGTGCCAGCAGCGGACAGGGAGACTATGGCTACACCTTC. It translates to CASSGQGDYGYTF. This chain links TRBV9 with TRBJ1-2; 7 positions agree with TRBD1. The germline V gene has CDR1 SGDLS and CDR2 YYNGEE. V lost 3 bases and J lost 3; bases outside the gene matches: 2. The CDR3 is made up of 13 amino acids.

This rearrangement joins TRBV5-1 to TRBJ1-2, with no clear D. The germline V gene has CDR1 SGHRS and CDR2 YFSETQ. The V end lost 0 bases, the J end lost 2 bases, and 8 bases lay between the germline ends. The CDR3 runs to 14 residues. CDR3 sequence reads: CASSLVAENYGYTF. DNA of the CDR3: TGCGCCAGCAGCTTGGTGGCGGAGAACTATGGCTACACCTTC.

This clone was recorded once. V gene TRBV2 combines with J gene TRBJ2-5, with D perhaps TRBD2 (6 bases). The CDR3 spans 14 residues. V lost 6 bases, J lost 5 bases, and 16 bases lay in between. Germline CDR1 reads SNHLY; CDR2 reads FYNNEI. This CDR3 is CASSPGTPRETQYF. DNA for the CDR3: TGTGCCAGCAGCCCAGGGACTCCAAGGGAGACCCAGTACTTC.

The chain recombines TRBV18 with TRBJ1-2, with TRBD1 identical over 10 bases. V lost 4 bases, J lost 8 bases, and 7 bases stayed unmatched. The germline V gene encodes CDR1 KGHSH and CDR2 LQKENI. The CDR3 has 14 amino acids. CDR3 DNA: TGTGCCAGCTCACTGGTTGGGACAGGGGTCGGCTACACCTTC. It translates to CASSLVGTGVGYTF. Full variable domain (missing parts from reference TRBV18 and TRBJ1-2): NAGVMQNPRHLVRRRGQEARLRCSPMKGHSHVYWYRQLPEEGLKFMVYLQKENIIDESGMPKERFSAEFPKEGPSILRIQQVVRGDSAAYFCASSLVGTGVGYTFGSGTRLTVV.

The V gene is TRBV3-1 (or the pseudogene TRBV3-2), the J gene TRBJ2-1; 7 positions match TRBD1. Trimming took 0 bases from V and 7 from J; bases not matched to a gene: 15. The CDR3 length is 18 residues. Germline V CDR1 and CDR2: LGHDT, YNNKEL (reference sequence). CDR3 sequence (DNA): TGTGCCAGCAGCCAAGACCCGTGGACAGGCCAAAGGGATAATGAGCAGTTCTTC. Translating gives CASSQDPWTGQRDNEQFF.

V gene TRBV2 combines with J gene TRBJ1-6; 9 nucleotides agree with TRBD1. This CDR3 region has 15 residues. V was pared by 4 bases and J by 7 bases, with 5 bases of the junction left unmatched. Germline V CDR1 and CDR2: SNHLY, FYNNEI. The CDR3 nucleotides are TGTGCCAGCAGTGCCCGACAGGGGGTGAATTCACCCCTCCACTTT. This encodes CASSARQGVNSPLHF.

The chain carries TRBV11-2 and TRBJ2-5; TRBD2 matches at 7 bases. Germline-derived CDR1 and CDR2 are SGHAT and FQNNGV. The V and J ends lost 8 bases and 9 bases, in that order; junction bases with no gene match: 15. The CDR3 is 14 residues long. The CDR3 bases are TGTGCCAGCGGCCACCCCGGACCTGGGGGGGCCCAGTACTTC. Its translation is CASGHPGPGGAQYF.